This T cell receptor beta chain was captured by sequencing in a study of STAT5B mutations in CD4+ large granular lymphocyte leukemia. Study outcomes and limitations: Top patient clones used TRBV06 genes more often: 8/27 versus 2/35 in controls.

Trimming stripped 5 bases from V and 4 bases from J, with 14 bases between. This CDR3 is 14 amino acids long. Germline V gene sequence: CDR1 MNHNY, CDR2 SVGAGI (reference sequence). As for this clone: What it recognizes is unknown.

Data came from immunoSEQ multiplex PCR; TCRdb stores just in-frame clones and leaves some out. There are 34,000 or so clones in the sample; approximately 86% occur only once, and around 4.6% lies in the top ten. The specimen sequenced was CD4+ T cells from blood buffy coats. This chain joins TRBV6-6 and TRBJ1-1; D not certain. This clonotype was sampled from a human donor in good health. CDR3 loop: CASSRGPRGTEAFF. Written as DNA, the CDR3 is TGTGCCAGCAGTCGAGGACCGCGTGGCACTGAAGCTTTCTTT.